This TCR beta chain was captured in a study of T cell responses to AZD1222 COVID-19 vaccine. Notes on the study in general: The reported proportion of spike-specific TCRs targeting unmutated variant regions was nearly half. The donors showed a predominance of white British ancestry and of females, with possible underestimation of clonal diversity.

The data were produced by immunoSEQ multiplex PCR, yet TCRdb's version contains in-frame clones alone and is incomplete. The sample holds about 140,000 clones, roughly 90% seen once. The CDR3 sequence is 15 residues long. CDR1 and CDR2 (germline): MDHEN, SYDVKM. Trimming stripped 5 bases from V and 7 bases from J, with 20 bases between. Only a few counts were recorded for this clone. Its antigen is unknown. This rearrangement joins TRBV28 to TRBJ1-1; perhaps TRBD1 as D (6 bases). The clonotype was recovered from an adult in good health. The starting material was peripheral blood, obtained on day 0 of AZD1222 vaccination. CDR3 in amino acids: CASSHRGGGANEAFF. The CDR3 nucleotides read TGTGCCAGCAGTCATCGGGGAGGGGGAGCGAATGAAGCTTTCTTT.